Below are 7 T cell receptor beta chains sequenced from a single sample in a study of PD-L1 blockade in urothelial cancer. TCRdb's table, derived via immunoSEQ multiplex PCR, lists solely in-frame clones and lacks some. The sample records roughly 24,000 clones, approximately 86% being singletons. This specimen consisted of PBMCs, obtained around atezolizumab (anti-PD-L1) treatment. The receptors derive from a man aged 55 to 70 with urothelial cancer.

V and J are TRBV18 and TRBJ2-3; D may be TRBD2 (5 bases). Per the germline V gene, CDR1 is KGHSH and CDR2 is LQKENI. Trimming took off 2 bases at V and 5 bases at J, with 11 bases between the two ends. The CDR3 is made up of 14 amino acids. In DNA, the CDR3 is TGTGCCAGCTCACCAAGACCTGAGGGAGATACGCAGTATTTT. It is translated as CASSPRPEGDTQYF.

CDR3 residues: CASSEGTSGNTGELFF. Written as DNA, the CDR3 is TGTGCCAGCAGTGAAGGGACTAGCGGGAACACCGGGGAGCTGTTTTTT. This chain uses TRBV2 with TRBJ2-2; 10 bases match TRBD2. CDR1 is SNHLY, CDR2 FYNNEI, per germline. The J segment lost 1 base and the V segment lost 1 base, leaving 0 bases of the junction unmatched. CDR3 length equals 16 residues.

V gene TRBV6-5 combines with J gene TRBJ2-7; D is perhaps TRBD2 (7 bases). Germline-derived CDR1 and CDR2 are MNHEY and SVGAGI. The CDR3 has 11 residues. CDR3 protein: CAIGGPREQYF. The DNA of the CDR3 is TGTGCAATCGGGGGGCCGAGGGAGCAGTACTTC.

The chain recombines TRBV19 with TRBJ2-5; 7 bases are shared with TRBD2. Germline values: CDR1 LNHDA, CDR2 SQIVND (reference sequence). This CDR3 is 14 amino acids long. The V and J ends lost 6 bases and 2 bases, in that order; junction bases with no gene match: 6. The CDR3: CASSEREVQETQYF. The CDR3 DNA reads TGTGCCAGTAGCGAACGGGAGGTACAAGAGACCCAGTACTTC.

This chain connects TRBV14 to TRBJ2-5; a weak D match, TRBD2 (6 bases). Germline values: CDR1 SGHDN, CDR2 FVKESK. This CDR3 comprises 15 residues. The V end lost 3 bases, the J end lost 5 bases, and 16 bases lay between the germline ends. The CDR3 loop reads CASSQRRGGTETQYF. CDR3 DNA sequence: TGTGCCAGCAGCCAGAGAAGGGGAGGTACTGAGACCCAGTACTTC.

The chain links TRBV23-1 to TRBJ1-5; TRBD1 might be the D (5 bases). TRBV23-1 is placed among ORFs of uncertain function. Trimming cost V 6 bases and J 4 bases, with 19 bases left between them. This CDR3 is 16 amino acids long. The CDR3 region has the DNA TGCGCCAGCAGCTTAACCGGGGGGGGTCGGAATCAGCCCCAGCATTTT. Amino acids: CASSLTGGGRNQPQHF.

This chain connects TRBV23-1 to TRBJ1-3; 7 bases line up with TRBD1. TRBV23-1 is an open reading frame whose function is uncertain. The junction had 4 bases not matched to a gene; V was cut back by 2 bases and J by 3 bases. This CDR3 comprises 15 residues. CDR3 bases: TGCGCCAGCAGTCAAAGGGACAGAAGTGGAAACACCATATATTTT. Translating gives CASSQRDRSGNTIYF.